These 4 T cell receptor beta chains were sequenced from one sample in a study of memory CD4+ T cells and cytomegalovirus serostatus. Single viable CD3+CD4+CD8-CD45RO+ cells were sorted as the memory CD4+ T cells. Assay used: immunoSEQ multiplex PCR; TCRdb lists only in-frame clones, some missing. The data show 45,000 to 60,000 clones, roughly 80% seen once. Sequencing was performed on memory CD4+ T cells from blood. The receptors here all came from an adult in good health and CMV-seronegative.

V usage is TRBV9 and J usage is TRBJ2-1, with D possibly matching TRBD2 (6 bases). Trimming removed 2 bases from V and 7 bases from J, with 22 bases in between. The CDR3 is made up of 17 amino acids. From germline, CDR1 is SGDLS and CDR2 YYNGEE. CDR3 residues: CASSVRGSGVGSNEQFF. In DNA, the CDR3 is TGTGCCAGCAGCGTTCGTGGTAGCGGAGTGGGGTCAAATGAGCAGTTCTTC.

This clone has more than one count but fewer than ten. The chain uses TRBV27 and TRBJ1-5; the D is unclear. The CDR3 loop spans 11 amino acids. Germline-derived CDR1 and CDR2 are MNHEY and SMNVEV (reference sequence). The CDR3 bases are TGTGTCCGCCGGGGTGATCAGCCCCAGCATTTT. Protein sequence: CVRRGDQPQHF.

The count of this clone is one. The chain recombines TRBV7-2 with TRBJ1-1; no definite D call. The germline CDR1 and CDR2 sequences are SGHTA and FQGNSA. V was shortened by 8 bases and J by 0 bases, with 13 bases between the two germline ends. CDR3 length equals 14 residues. The CDR3 protein is CASARGGMNTEAFF. The CDR3 bases are TGTGCCAGCGCCCGAGGAGGGATGAACACTGAAGCTTTCTTT.

This chain uses TRBV6-1 with TRBJ1-2; tentatively, D is TRBD1 (5 bases). Trimming pared 4 bases from V and 8 bases from J, leaving 17 bases between. Germline V gene data show CDR1 as MNHNS and CDR2 as SASEGT. The CDR3 length is 14 residues. This CDR3 is CASSASQVVGGYTF. The DNA for the CDR3 is TGTGCCAGCAGTGCATCACAGGTCGTCGGGGGCTACACCTTC.